A selection of T cell receptor beta chains follows, all from one sample in a study of spatial heterogeneity in lung cancer. Each CDR3 protein is one row after TCRdb ran MiXCR on the 5' RACE reads. This table has 7,500 to 9,000 distinct CDR3 sequences, roughly a tenth appearing once. Specimen: normal lung tissue next to the tumor, collected at surgery. The receptors were sampled from a male donor with early-stage non-small cell lung cancer. CDR3s include the opening cysteine and the closing phenylalanine or tryptophan. The order of the fields is D gene, V gene, J gene, clone size, CDR3 length, CDR3 DNA, CDR3 protein. A D gene is named only where the DNA matches it firmly. Clone size appears in some rows only: once, few, many, or a class for an expanded clone.

d_gene: TRBD1
v_gene: TRBV20-1
j_gene: TRBJ2-2
abundance: many
len: 14
CDR3nt: TGCAGTGCTGTCCAGGGGGCGGGCACCGGGGAGCTGTTTTTT
CDR3aa: CSAVQGAGTGELFF

d_gene: TRBD1
v_gene: TRBV6-4
j_gene: TRBJ1-5
abundance: many
len: 16
CDR3nt: TGTGCCAGCAGTGACTCCGGGACAGGGGGCTTTCAGCCCCAGCATTTT
CDR3aa: CASSDSGTGGFQPQHF

d_gene: NA
v_gene: TRBV7-3
j_gene: TRBJ2-3
abundance: medium-sized
len: 14
CDR3nt: TGTGCCAGCAGCTTATGGGGGCGGGAAGATACGCAGTATTTT
CDR3aa: CASSLWGREDTQYF

d_gene: TRBD1
v_gene: TRBV2
j_gene: TRBJ1-5
abundance: many
len: 15
CDR3nt: TGTGCCAGCAGTGAGATGGGGACAGGGGTTCAGCCCCAGCATTTT
CDR3aa: CASSEMGTGVQPQHF

d_gene: NA
v_gene: TRBV20-1
j_gene: TRBJ1-2
abundance: large
len: 14
CDR3nt: TGCAGTGCCCCAATGACGGACGGACCGTATGGCTACACCTTC
CDR3aa: CSAPMTDGPYGYTF

d_gene: NA
v_gene: TRBV20-1
j_gene: TRBJ2-5
abundance: many
len: 13
CDR3nt: TGCAGTGCTAGAGGTGGAGGGGAAAAGACCCAGTACTTC
CDR3aa: CSARGGGEKTQYF

d_gene: NA
v_gene: TRBV5-6
j_gene: TRBJ2-2
abundance: many
len: 12
CDR3nt: TGTGCCAGCAGGAGGGGCGCCGGGGAGCTGTTTTTT
CDR3aa: CASRRGAGELFF

d_gene: TRBD2
v_gene: TRBV7-2
j_gene: TRBJ2-7
abundance: medium-sized
len: 14
CDR3nt: TGTGCCAGCAGCAAAGGACTAGCGGCGTACGAGCAGTACTTC
CDR3aa: CASSKGLAAYEQYF

d_gene: NA
v_gene: TRBV7-2
j_gene: TRBJ2-5
abundance: many
len: 13
CDR3nt: TGTGCCAGCAGCTTAGGGCGGATGGAGACCCAGTACTTC
CDR3aa: CASSLGRMETQYF

d_gene: TRBD1
v_gene: TRBV29-1
j_gene: TRBJ1-1
abundance: NA
len: 14
CDR3nt: TGCAGCGTTGGAGTAGGGACAGTCGGCACTGAAGCTTTCTTT
CDR3aa: CSVGVGTVGTEAFF

d_gene: TRBD1
v_gene: TRBV12-3/TRBV12-4
j_gene: TRBJ1-1
abundance: NA
len: 14
CDR3nt: TGTGCCAGCAGGGGGACAGGCCTTTTTTCCGGAGCTTTCTTT
CDR3aa: CASRGTGLFSGAFF

d_gene: TRBD1
v_gene: TRBV20-1
j_gene: TRBJ2-3
abundance: many
len: 16
CDR3nt: TGCAGTGCTAGAGTAGGGGGCAGTGGGGCCACAGATACGCAGTATTTT
CDR3aa: CSARVGGSGATDTQYF

d_gene: NA
v_gene: TRBV6-5
j_gene: TRBJ1-2
abundance: many
len: 14
CDR3nt: TGTGCCAGCAGTTACTCCCATTGGGGCTATGGCTACACCTTC
CDR3aa: CASSYSHWGYGYTF

d_gene: NA
v_gene: TRBV4-1
j_gene: TRBJ2-2
abundance: many
len: 15
CDR3nt: TGCGCCAGCAGCACTAGCAGCGCGAACACCGGGGAGCTGTTTTTT
CDR3aa: CASSTSSANTGELFF

d_gene: TRBD1
v_gene: TRBV7-9
j_gene: TRBJ2-3
abundance: many
len: 12
CDR3nt: TGTGCCAGCAGGAGGACAGGAGATACGCAGTATTTT
CDR3aa: CASRRTGDTQYF

d_gene: NA
v_gene: TRBV4-3
j_gene: TRBJ2-7
abundance: medium-sized
len: 15
CDR3nt: TGCGCCAGCAGCCAAGATAAGCAGAGCTCCTACGAGCAGTACTTC
CDR3aa: CASSQDKQSSYEQYF

d_gene: TRBD1
v_gene: TRBV13
j_gene: TRBJ2-1
abundance: NA
len: 15
CDR3nt: TGTGCCAGCAGTCGGACAGGGGGCGCCTACAATGAGCAGTTCTTC
CDR3aa: CASSRTGGAYNEQFF

d_gene: NA
v_gene: TRBV11-2
j_gene: TRBJ1-4
abundance: many
len: 14
CDR3nt: TGTGCCAGCAGCCGTGACAGATCTAATGAAAAACTGTTTTTT
CDR3aa: CASSRDRSNEKLFF

d_gene: TRBD1
v_gene: TRBV9
j_gene: TRBJ2-2
abundance: NA
len: 16
CDR3nt: TGTGCCAGCAGCGCCAGACAGGGGACAAGTTCCGGGGAGCTGTTTTTT
CDR3aa: CASSARQGTSSGELFF

d_gene: TRBD2
v_gene: TRBV10-3
j_gene: TRBJ2-7
abundance: many
len: 14
CDR3nt: TGTGCCATCAGTGAGTCGACTAGCGGGGGCGAGCAGTACTTC
CDR3aa: CAISESTSGGEQYF

d_gene: NA
v_gene: TRBV12-3/TRBV12-4
j_gene: TRBJ1-2
abundance: medium-sized
len: 14
CDR3nt: TGTGCCAGCAGTTTTGACGGGGCTAACTATGGCTACACCTTC
CDR3aa: CASSFDGANYGYTF

d_gene: TRBD2
v_gene: TRBV28
j_gene: TRBJ2-3
abundance: many
len: 16
CDR3nt: TGTGCCAGCAGTCTCAGCGGGAGAGGTGGCACAGATACGCAGTATTTT
CDR3aa: CASSLSGRGGTDTQYF

d_gene: NA
v_gene: TRBV7-2
j_gene: TRBJ2-6
abundance: many
len: 13
CDR3nt: TGTGCCAGCAGCTCCGCCGGGGCCAACGTCCTGACTTTC
CDR3aa: CASSSAGANVLTF

d_gene: TRBD1
v_gene: TRBV10-3
j_gene: TRBJ2-5
abundance: many
len: 14
CDR3nt: TGTGCCATCAGTGAGGGACAGGGGCTGGAGACCCAGTACTTC
CDR3aa: CAISEGQGLETQYF

d_gene: NA
v_gene: TRBV7-6
j_gene: TRBJ1-1
abundance: medium-sized
len: 13
CDR3nt: TGTGCCAGCAGCTTAGAACAGAACACTGAAGCTTTCTTT
CDR3aa: CASSLEQNTEAFF

d_gene: TRBD1
v_gene: TRBV12-3/TRBV12-4
j_gene: TRBJ2-1
abundance: many
len: 14
CDR3nt: TGTGCCAGCAGTTTGGGACAGATTTACAATGAGCAGTTCTTC
CDR3aa: CASSLGQIYNEQFF

d_gene: NA
v_gene: TRBV6-6
j_gene: TRBJ1-4
abundance: NA
len: 15
CDR3nt: TGTGCCAGCAGTTCCCCGCGGAGCGAAAATGAAAAACTGTTTTTT
CDR3aa: CASSSPRSENEKLFF

d_gene: NA
v_gene: TRBV4-2
j_gene: TRBJ2-2
abundance: NA
len: 13
CDR3nt: TGTGCCAGCAGCCCCCAGGGCACCGGGGAGCTGTTTTTT
CDR3aa: CASSPQGTGELFF

d_gene: NA
v_gene: TRBV20-1
j_gene: TRBJ2-5
abundance: many
len: 14
CDR3nt: TGCAGTGCTCCCCAGCCCGGGACGGAAGAGACCCAGTACTTC
CDR3aa: CSAPQPGTEETQYF

d_gene: NA
v_gene: TRBV5-1
j_gene: TRBJ2-3
abundance: medium-sized
len: 11
CDR3nt: TGCGCCAGCAGCCCGGGCCTTACGCAGTATTTT
CDR3aa: CASSPGLTQYF

d_gene: NA
v_gene: TRBV5-1
j_gene: TRBJ2-1
abundance: many
len: 16
CDR3nt: TGCGCCAGCAGCTTCCGGCAGGGAAGATTTCAGGATGAGCAGTTCTTC
CDR3aa: CASSFRQGRFQDEQFF

d_gene: NA
v_gene: TRBV5-6
j_gene: TRBJ2-1
abundance: NA
len: 13
CDR3nt: TGTGCCAGCAGTGCCTCGAGCTCCAATGAGCAGTTCTTC
CDR3aa: CASSASSSNEQFF

d_gene: NA
v_gene: TRBV29-1
j_gene: TRBJ2-3
abundance: many
len: 11
CDR3nt: TGCAGCGTCATTGGGGGAGATACGCAGTATTTT
CDR3aa: CSVIGGDTQYF

d_gene: NA
v_gene: TRBV7-9
j_gene: TRBJ1-1
abundance: many
len: 14
CDR3nt: TGTGCCAGCAGCTTAAAGGGTTTGAACACTGAAGCTTTCTTT
CDR3aa: CASSLKGLNTEAFF

d_gene: NA
v_gene: TRBV28
j_gene: TRBJ2-1
abundance: medium-sized
len: 15
CDR3nt: TGTGCCAGCAGATTGGGGGGGCAACGCCACAATGAGCAGTTCTTC
CDR3aa: CASRLGGQRHNEQFF

d_gene: NA
v_gene: TRBV11-1
j_gene: TRBJ1-5
abundance: NA
len: 13
CDR3nt: TGTGCCAGCAGCTTGCAAAGCAATCAGCCCCAGCATTTT
CDR3aa: CASSLQSNQPQHF

d_gene: NA
v_gene: TRBV19
j_gene: TRBJ1-4
abundance: many
len: 15
CDR3nt: TGTGCCAGTAGTGCATCACAGGGAACTAATGAAAAACTGTTTTTT
CDR3aa: CASSASQGTNEKLFF

d_gene: NA
v_gene: TRBV3-1
j_gene: TRBJ2-3
abundance: large
len: 16
CDR3nt: TGTGCCAGCAGCCCGTCGGCGGGGACCGGGGGAGATACGCAGTATTTT
CDR3aa: CASSPSAGTGGDTQYF

d_gene: TRBD2
v_gene: TRBV20-1
j_gene: TRBJ2-7
abundance: NA
len: 17
CDR3nt: TGCAGTGCTACCCCCGGGACTAGCGGGGGTTATCGCTACGAGCAGTACTTC
CDR3aa: CSATPGTSGGYRYEQYF

d_gene: NA
v_gene: TRBV12-3/TRBV12-4
j_gene: TRBJ2-7
abundance: many
len: 14
CDR3nt: TGTGCCAGCAGTTTAGCCAGGGGAGCCTACGAGCAGTACTTC
CDR3aa: CASSLARGAYEQYF

d_gene: NA
v_gene: TRBV6-5
j_gene: TRBJ2-1
abundance: many
len: 14
CDR3nt: TGTGCCAGCAGTTACTCGGGGGCCGGTAATGAGCAGTTCTTC
CDR3aa: CASSYSGAGNEQFF

d_gene: NA
v_gene: TRBV2
j_gene: TRBJ1-5
abundance: many
len: 17
CDR3nt: TGTGCCAGCAGTGTCCGGTCGGGGGGGTCTGGCAATCAGCCCCAGCATTTT
CDR3aa: CASSVRSGGSGNQPQHF

d_gene: NA
v_gene: TRBV19
j_gene: TRBJ1-5
abundance: many
len: 14
CDR3nt: TGTGCCATCGCCTCGGACCGCCGCAATCAGCCCCAGCATTTT
CDR3aa: CAIASDRRNQPQHF

d_gene: NA
v_gene: TRBV5-5
j_gene: TRBJ1-1
abundance: NA
len: 13
CDR3nt: TGTGCCAGCACCATGGGGGGTTACACTGAAGCTTTCTTT
CDR3aa: CASTMGGYTEAFF

d_gene: NA
v_gene: TRBV7-8
j_gene: TRBJ2-7
abundance: many
len: 14
CDR3nt: TGTGCCAGCAGCCCGAACTACAACAGAGGGAACGGGTACTTC
CDR3aa: CASSPNYNRGNGYF

d_gene: TRBD2
v_gene: TRBV7-2
j_gene: TRBJ2-5
abundance: NA
len: 18
CDR3nt: TGTGCCAGCAGCCCCCGTTTTAGCGGGGGGCCCGGGCAAGAGACCCAGTACTTC
CDR3aa: CASSPRFSGGPGQETQYF